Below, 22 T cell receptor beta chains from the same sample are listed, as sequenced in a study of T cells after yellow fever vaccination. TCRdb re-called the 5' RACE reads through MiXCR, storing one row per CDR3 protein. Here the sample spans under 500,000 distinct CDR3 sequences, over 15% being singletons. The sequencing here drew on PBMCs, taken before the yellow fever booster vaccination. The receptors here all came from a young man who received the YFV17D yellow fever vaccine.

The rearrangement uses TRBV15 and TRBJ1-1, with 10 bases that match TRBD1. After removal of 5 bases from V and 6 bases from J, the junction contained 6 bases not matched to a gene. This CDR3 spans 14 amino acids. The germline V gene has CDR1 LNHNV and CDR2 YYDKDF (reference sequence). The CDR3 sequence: CATSGQGGVPEAFF. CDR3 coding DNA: TGTGCCACCAGCGGACAGGGGGGCGTCCCTGAAGCTTTCTTT. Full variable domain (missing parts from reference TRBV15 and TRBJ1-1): DAMVIQNPRYQVTQFGKPVTLSCSQTLNHNVMYWYQQKSSQAPKLLFHYYDKDFNNEADTPDNFQSRRPNTSFCFLDIRSPGLGDTAMYLCATSGQGGVPEAFFGQGTRLTVV.

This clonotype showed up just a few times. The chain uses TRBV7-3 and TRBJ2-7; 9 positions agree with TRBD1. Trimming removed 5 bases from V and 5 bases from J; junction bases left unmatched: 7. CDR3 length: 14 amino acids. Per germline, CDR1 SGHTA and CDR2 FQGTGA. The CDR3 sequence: CASSATGGINEQYF. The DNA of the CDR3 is TGTGCCAGCAGCGCAACAGGGGGCATAAACGAGCAGTACTTC.

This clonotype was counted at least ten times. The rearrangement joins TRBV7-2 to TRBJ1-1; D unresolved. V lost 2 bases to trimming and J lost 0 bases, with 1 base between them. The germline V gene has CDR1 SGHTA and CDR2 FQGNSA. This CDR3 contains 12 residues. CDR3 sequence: CASSLMNTEAFF. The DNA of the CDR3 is TGTGCCAGCAGCTTAATGAACACTGAAGCTTTCTTT.

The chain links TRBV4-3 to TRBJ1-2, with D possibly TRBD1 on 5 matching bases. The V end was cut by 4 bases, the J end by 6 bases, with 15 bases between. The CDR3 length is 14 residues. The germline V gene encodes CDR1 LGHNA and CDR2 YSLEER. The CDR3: CASSRLGRVNGYTF. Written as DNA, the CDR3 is TGCGCCAGCAGCCGTTTGGGCAGGGTGAATGGCTACACCTTC.

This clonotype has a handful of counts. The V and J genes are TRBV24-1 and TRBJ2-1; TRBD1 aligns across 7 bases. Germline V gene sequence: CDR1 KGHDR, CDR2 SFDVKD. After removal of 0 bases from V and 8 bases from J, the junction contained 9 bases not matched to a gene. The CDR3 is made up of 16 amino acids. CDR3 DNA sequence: TGTGCCACCAGTGATTTGCGTAGGGGGCTCGAGGATGAGCAGTTCTTC. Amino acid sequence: CATSDLRRGLEDEQFF.

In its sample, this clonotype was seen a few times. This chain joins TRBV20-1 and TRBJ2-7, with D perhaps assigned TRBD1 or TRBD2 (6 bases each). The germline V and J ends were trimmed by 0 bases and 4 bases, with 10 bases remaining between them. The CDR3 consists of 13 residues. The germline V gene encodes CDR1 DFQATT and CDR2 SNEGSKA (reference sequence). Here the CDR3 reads CSARDRGRYEQYF. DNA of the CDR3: TGCAGTGCTAGAGATCGGGGGCGGTACGAGCAGTACTTC.

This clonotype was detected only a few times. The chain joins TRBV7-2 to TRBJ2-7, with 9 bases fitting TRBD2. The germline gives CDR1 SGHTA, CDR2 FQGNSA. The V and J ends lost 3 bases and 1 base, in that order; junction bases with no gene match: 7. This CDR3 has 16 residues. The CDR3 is CASSFSGGHISYEQYV. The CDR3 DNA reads TGTGCCAGCAGCTTTAGCGGGGGTCACATTTCCTACGAGCAGTACGTC.

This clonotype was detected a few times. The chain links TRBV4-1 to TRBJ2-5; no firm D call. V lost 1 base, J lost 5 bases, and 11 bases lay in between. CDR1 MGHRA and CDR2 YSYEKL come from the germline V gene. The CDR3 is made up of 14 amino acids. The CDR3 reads CASSQVTIRETQYF. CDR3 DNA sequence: TGCGCCAGCAGCCAAGTTACGATACGGGAGACCCAGTACTTC.

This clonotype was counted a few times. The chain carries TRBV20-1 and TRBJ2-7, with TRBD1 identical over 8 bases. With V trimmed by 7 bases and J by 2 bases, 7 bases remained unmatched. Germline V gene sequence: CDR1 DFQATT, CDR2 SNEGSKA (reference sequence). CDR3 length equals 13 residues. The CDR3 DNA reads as TGCAGTGTGATCGGACAGGGCACCTACGAGCAGTACTTC. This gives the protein CSVIGQGTYEQYF.

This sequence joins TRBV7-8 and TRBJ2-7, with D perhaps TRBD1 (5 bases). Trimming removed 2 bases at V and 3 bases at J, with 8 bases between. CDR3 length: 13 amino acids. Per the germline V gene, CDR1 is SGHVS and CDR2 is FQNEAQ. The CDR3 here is CASSLSGNYEQYV. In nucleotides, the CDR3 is TGTGCCAGCAGCTTATCAGGGAACTACGAGCAGTACGTC.

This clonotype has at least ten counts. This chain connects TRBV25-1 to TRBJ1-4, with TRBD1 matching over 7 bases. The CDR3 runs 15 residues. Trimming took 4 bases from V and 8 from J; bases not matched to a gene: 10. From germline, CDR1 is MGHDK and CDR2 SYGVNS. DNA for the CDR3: TGTGCCAGCAGTGTGGGACAGTTCGTAGGGGAAAAACTGTTTTTT. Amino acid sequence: CASSVGQFVGEKLFF.

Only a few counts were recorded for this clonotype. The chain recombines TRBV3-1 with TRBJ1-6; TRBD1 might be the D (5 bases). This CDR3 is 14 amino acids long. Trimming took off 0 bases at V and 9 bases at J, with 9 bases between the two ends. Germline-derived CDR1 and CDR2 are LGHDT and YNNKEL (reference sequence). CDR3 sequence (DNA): TGTGCCAGCAGCCAAGAGGGGACTGGTTCACCCCTCCACTTT. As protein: CASSQEGTGSPLHF. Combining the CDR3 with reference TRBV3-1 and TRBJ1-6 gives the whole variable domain DTAVSQTPKYLVTQMGNDKSIKCEQNLGHDTMYWYKQDSKKFLKIMFSYNNKELIINETVPNRFSPKSPDKAHLNLHINSLELGDSAVYFCASSQEGTGSPLHFGNGTRLTVT.

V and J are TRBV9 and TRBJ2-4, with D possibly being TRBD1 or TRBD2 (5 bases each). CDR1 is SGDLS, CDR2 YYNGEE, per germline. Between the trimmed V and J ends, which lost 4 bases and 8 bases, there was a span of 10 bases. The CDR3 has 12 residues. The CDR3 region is CASSPQGDIQYF. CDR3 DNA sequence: TGTGCCAGCAGCCCCCAGGGAGACATTCAGTACTTC.

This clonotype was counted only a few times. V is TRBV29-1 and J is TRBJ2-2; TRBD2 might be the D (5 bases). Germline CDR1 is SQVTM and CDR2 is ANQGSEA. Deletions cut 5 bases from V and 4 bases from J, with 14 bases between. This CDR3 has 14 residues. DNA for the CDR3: TGCAGCGTTACGGAGGCTTCTCTCACCGGGGAGCTGTTTTTT. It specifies CSVTEASLTGELFF.

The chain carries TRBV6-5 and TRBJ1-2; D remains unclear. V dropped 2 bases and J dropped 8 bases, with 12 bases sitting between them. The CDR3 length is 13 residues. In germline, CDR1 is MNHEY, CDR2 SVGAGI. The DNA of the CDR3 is TGTGCCAGCAGTTACAGGGAAAGTAGCGGCTACACCTTC. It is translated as CASSYRESSGYTF.

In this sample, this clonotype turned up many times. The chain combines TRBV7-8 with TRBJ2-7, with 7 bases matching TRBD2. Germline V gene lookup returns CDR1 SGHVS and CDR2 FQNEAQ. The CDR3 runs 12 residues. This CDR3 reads CASSLAANEQYV. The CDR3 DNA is TGTGCCAGCAGCCTAGCGGCAAACGAGCAGTACGTC.

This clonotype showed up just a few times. The CDR3 region is CSGKGAGYNEQFF. CDR3 coding DNA: TGCAGCGGAAAGGGGGCCGGGTACAATGAGCAGTTCTTC. The chain carries TRBV20-1 and TRBJ2-1; 7 positions match TRBD1. Germline CDR1 and CDR2: DFQATT and SNEGSKA (reference sequence). The length of the CDR3 is 13 residues.

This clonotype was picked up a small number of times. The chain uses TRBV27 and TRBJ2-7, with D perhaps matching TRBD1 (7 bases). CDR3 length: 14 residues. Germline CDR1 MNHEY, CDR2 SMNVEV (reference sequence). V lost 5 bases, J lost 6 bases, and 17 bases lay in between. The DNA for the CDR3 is TGTGCCAGCAGTAGCGGGCCAGGGGGGTTCGAGCAGTACTTC. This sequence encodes CASSSGPGGFEQYF.

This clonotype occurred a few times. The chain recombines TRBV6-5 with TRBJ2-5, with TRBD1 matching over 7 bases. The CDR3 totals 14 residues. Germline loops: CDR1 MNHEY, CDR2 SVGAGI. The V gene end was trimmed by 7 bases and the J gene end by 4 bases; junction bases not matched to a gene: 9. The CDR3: CASTHGRGSETQYF. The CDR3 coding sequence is TGTGCCAGCACCCACGGCAGGGGGTCAGAGACCCAGTACTTC.

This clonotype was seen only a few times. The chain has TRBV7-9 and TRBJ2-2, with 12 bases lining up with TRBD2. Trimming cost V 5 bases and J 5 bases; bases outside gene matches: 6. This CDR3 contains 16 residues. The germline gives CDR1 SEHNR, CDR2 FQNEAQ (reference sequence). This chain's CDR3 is CASSRPSGGATGELFF. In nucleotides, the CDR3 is TGTGCCAGCAGCCGTCCTAGCGGGGGGGCTACCGGGGAGCTGTTTTTT.

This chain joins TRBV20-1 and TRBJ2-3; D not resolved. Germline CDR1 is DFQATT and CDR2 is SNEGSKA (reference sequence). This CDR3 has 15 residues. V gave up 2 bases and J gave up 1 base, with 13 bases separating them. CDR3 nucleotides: TGCAGTGCTAGACCGCCCCGTGAAGGCACAGATACGCAGTATTTT. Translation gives CSARPPREGTDTQYF.

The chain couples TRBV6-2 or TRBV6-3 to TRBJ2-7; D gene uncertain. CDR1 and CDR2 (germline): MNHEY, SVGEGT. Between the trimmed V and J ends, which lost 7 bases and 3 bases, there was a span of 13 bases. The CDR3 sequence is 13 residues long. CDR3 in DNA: TGTGCCAGCACCGATCCCTCCTTCTACGAGCAGTACGTC. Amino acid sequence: CASTDPSFYEQYV.